This T cell receptor beta chain was found in a study of cytomegalovirus exposure and HLA in healthy donors. Background on the study: Genetic ancestry analysis placed about 84% of the roughly 400 donors that were genotyped in the Caucasian-associated cluster.

V gave up 1 base and J gave up 3 bases, with 12 bases separating them. The CDR3 length is 15 residues. CDR1 and CDR2 (germline): MGHRA, YSYEKL. Notes on this clone: Its target is unknown.

The study ran its PCR with 60 Vbeta and 13 Jbeta primers. The assay was immunoSEQ multiplex PCR, and TCRdb's table has in-frame clones only and misses some. Seen here are 90,000 to 120,000 clones, 77% observed once, and the top ten hold 4.2%. Findings and caveats of the study: Apparent HLA restriction characterized most CMV-associated TCR beta chains in a later analysis. According to an earlier analysis, most TCR beta V segments yielded productive rearrangements about 87% or about 30% of the time.

The sample consisted of PBMCs. The sequence came from a male donor in good health and CMV-seronegative. The chain combines TRBV4-1 with TRBJ2-5; tentatively, D is TRBD1 (5 bases). The CDR3 region is CASSQGATAKETQYF. DNA for the CDR3: TGCGCCAGCAGCCAAGGGGCGACAGCAAAAGAGACCCAGTACTTC.